The clone carrying this T cell receptor beta chain was detected once. The antigen remains undetermined. The sample belongs to a study of shared clonotypes between healthy human individuals. The study's findings and limits: The authors expected sequencing depth to affect clonotype sharing among donors. It was only blood that was sampled, and tissue repertoires likely differ.

Data came from immunoSEQ multiplex PCR; TCRdb stores just in-frame clones and leaves some out. The sample consists of a few million clones, around 93% of them appearing once. The CDR3 is 15 residues long. The germline V gene encodes CDR1 SGHTA and CDR2 FQGNSA. The V and J ends lost 4 bases and 9 bases, in that order; junction bases with no gene match: 12. The rearrangement links TRBV7-2 to TRBJ2-1, with TRBD2 matching 7 bases. Specimen: naive CD4+ T cells from PBMCs. Noted subset: CD45RA+ positively selected. The clonotype comes from a man between 18 and 35 years old in good health. Some clones in this sample may be carry-over from other donors' samples. The CDR3 DNA is TGTGCCAGCAGCTCACAAGCGGGACTTACATTTGAGCAGTTCTTC. Its translation: CASSSQAGLTFEQFF. The full variable domain, completed using reference TRBV7-2 and TRBJ2-1, is GAGVSQSPSNKVTEKGKDVELRCDPISGHTALYWYRQSLGQGLEFLIYFQGNSAPDKSGLPSDRFSAERTGGSVSTLTIQRTQQEDSAVYLCASSSQAGLTFEQFFGPGTRLTVL.